This TCR beta chain comes out of a study of T-cell reconstitution after alpha-beta-depleted transplantation in children. Trimming stripped 5 bases from V and 2 bases from J, with 14 bases between. The CDR3 extends over 15 amino acids. Germline lookup yields CDR1 SGHRS and CDR2 YFSETQ. The TCRbeta library incorporated unique molecular identifiers. TCRdb analysed the PCR reads with MiXCR anew, one entry per CDR3 protein. The table lists about 540,000 distinct CDR3 sequences, around 20% of them singletons. The rearrangement uses TRBV5-1 and TRBJ2-1, with D possibly called TRBD1 or TRBD2 (5 bases each). The source of this sequence is a human donor who donated a stem cell graft to a child with acute lymphoblastic leukemia. Material: PBMCs from the stem cell graft donor, obtained from the stem cell graft. CDR3 protein: CASREGPATYNEQFF. The CDR3 nucleotides read TGCGCCAGCAGAGAGGGACCCGCCACCTACAATGAGCAGTTCTTC.